Each of the 26 T cell receptor beta chains below was sequenced from the same sample in a study of CXCR3-negative and CXCR3-positive naive CD8 T cells. The TRB cDNA libraries were prepared by 5' RACE with UMI labels. TCRdb reprocessed the 5' RACE reads, keeping one entry per CDR3 protein, no DNA. The sample holds around 57,000 distinct CDR3 sequences. Source material: memory CD8+ T cells from blood. These receptors all stem from a human donor in good health. Some clones in this sample may be carry-over from other donors' samples.

J is TRBJ1-2 and V is TRBV5-4; TCRdb's assignment of TRBD1 cannot be checked, as there is no DNA. The CDR3 totals 15 residues. CDR1 SGHNT and CDR2 YYREEE come from the germline V gene (reference sequence). Here the CDR3 reads CASSRFTGGDYGYTF.

V and J are TRBV9 and TRBJ1-2. The CDR3 totals 13 residues. The V gene's germline CDR1 is SGDLS and CDR2 YYNGEE. CDR3 amino acids: CASNGGINYGYTF.

The chain carries TRBV4-3 and TRBJ2-7. This CDR3 region has 15 residues. Germline CDR1 LGHNA, CDR2 YSLEER. The CDR3 sequence is CASSHDLDGAYEQYF.

The genes are TRBV12-3 or TRBV12-4 and TRBJ2-7; TCRdb proposes TRBD1, but this gene call is untestable without DNA. The CDR3 totals 14 residues. CDR3 region: CASRPQGTVYEQYF.

The V gene is TRBV3-1, the J gene TRBJ2-7; TCRdb names TRBD2, which stays unverified in the absence of DNA. The length of the CDR3 is 15 residues. Per the germline V gene, CDR1 is LGHDT and CDR2 is YNNKEL (reference sequence). The CDR3 sequence: CASSPGLAASYEQYF.

The chain uses TRBV12-3 or TRBV12-4 and TRBJ2-5. CDR3 size: 13 residues. The CDR3: CASSLALGETQYF.

This chain joins TRBV9 and TRBJ2-1; checking the TCRdb D call of TRBD2 is not possible without DNA. The CDR3 consists of 15 residues. In germline, CDR1 is SGDLS, CDR2 YYNGEE. CDR3 residues: CASSPASGNYNEQFF.

The rearrangement links TRBV6-4 to TRBJ1-2; TCRdb gives TRBD1 as the D gene, but with no DNA this cannot be confirmed. CDR1 is MRHNA, CDR2 SNTAGT, per germline. The CDR3 length is 15 residues. CDR3 in amino acids: CASSYSRQGDYGYTF.

The rearrangement links TRBV27 to TRBJ2-1; absent DNA, TCRdb's TRBD1 call cannot be checked. The CDR3 is made up of 15 amino acids. Germline CDR1 is MNHEY and CDR2 is SMNVEV (reference sequence). The CDR3 protein is CASRLTEGQGNEQFF.

The chain joins TRBV11-2 to TRBJ2-7. CDR3 length: 14 amino acids. Germline V lookup: CDR1 SGHAT, CDR2 FQNNGV. The CDR3 spells CASSPRQSSYEQYF.

This chain links TRBV29-1 with TRBJ2-2; the TRBD2 assignment by TCRdb is unverifiable without DNA. CDR1 is SQVTM, CDR2 ANQGSEA, per germline. CDR3 length equals 13 residues. The CDR3 protein is CSVVGEYTGELFF.

V usage is TRBV29-1 and J usage is TRBJ2-1; TCRdb's D gene call, TRBD1, goes unchecked for lack of DNA. Per the germline V gene, CDR1 is SQVTM and CDR2 is ANQGSEA. This CDR3 contains 13 residues. The CDR3 loop reads CSAAKGGQAEGLF.

The V and J genes are TRBV7-7 and TRBJ2-3; TCRdb gives TRBD1 as the D gene, but with no DNA this cannot be confirmed. There are 16 residues in the CDR3. CDR1 and CDR2 from the germline V gene are SSHAT and FNYEAQ (reference sequence). Here the CDR3 reads CASSLGTGGGQDTQYF.

This chain uses TRBV7-3 with TRBJ2-3; checking the TCRdb D call of TRBD2 is not possible without DNA. Germline-derived CDR1 and CDR2 are SGHTA and FQGTGA. The CDR3 consists of 16 residues. CDR3 in amino acids: CASSLIGLAGTDTQYF.

CDR3 amino acids: CASSLSGLPHEQFF. The J gene is TRBJ2-1, the V gene TRBV7-3; TCRdb's assignment of TRBD2 cannot be checked, as there is no DNA. The CDR3 has 14 residues. Germline assignment: CDR1 SGHTA and CDR2 FQGTGA.

This chain links TRBV6-2 or TRBV6-3 with TRBJ2-3; TCRdb picks TRBD2, but there is no DNA to check that call. Germline values: CDR1 MNHEY, CDR2 SVGEGT. The CDR3 is made up of 15 amino acids. CDR3 residues: CVSSYSAGGQDTQYF.

The chain is built from TRBV12-3 or TRBV12-4 and TRBJ1-1; TCRdb lists TRBD1, though no DNA is available to test this call. The CDR3 has 13 residues. The CDR3 sequence is CASSVTGETEAFF.

V is TRBV2 and J is TRBJ2-7; the TCRdb call, TRBD2, lacks DNA for checking. Germline CDR1 and CDR2: SNHLY and FYNNEI. The CDR3 is 16 residues long. CDR3 loop: CASSLSSPGLGYEQYF.

The gene calls are TRBV20-1 and TRBJ1-2. The germline gives CDR1 DFQATT, CDR2 SNEGSKA (reference sequence). There are 14 residues in the CDR3. CDR3 protein: CSARMQDTNYGYTF.

This rearrangement joins TRBV6-5 to TRBJ1-2. The CDR3 is 14 residues long. Germline V lookup: CDR1 MNHEY, CDR2 SVGAGI. CDR3 in amino acids: CASSYSGQLGGYTF.

This chain connects TRBV7-2 to TRBJ2-7. Germline CDR1 is SGHTA and CDR2 is FQGNSA. This CDR3 spans 14 amino acids. This CDR3 reads CASSLYAGSYEQYF.

The chain employs TRBV20-1 and TRBJ2-5; TCRdb returns TRBD1, unconfirmable since there is no DNA. The V gene's germline CDR1 is DFQATT and CDR2 SNEGSKA (reference sequence). CDR3 size: 14 residues. The CDR3 loop reads CSARFPGGSETQYF.

The V call is TRBV29-1, the J call TRBJ1-1; the TCRdb call, TRBD1, lacks DNA for checking. This CDR3 contains 16 residues. Per the germline V gene, CDR1 is SQVTM and CDR2 is ANQGSEA. The CDR3 sequence is CSVEAPGTGVNTEAFF. Drawing the rest from reference TRBV29-1 and TRBJ1-1, the complete variable domain is SAVISQKPSRDICQRGTSLTIQCQVDSQVTMMFWYRQQPGQSLTLIATANQGSEATYESGFVIDKFPISRPNLTFSTLTVSNMSPEDSSIYLCSVEAPGTGVNTEAFFGQGTRLTVV.

The gene calls are TRBV9 and TRBJ2-1; TCRdb proposes TRBD1, but this gene call is untestable without DNA. There are 12 residues in the CDR3. The germline V gene has CDR1 SGDLS and CDR2 YYNGEE. CDR3: CASSAQGDEQFF.

This chain uses TRBV29-1 with TRBJ2-3; the D call of TRBD1 rests on TCRdb alone, since no DNA is present to check it. CDR1 and CDR2 from the germline V gene are SQVTM and ANQGSEA. This CDR3 has 11 amino acids. CDR3 amino acids: CSGDRADTQYF.

The chain joins TRBV28 to TRBJ2-6; as DNA is missing, the TRBD1 call by TCRdb cannot be tested. This CDR3 contains 16 residues. The V gene's germline CDR1 is MDHEN and CDR2 SYDVKM. The CDR3 spells CASSFLTGTGANVLTF.